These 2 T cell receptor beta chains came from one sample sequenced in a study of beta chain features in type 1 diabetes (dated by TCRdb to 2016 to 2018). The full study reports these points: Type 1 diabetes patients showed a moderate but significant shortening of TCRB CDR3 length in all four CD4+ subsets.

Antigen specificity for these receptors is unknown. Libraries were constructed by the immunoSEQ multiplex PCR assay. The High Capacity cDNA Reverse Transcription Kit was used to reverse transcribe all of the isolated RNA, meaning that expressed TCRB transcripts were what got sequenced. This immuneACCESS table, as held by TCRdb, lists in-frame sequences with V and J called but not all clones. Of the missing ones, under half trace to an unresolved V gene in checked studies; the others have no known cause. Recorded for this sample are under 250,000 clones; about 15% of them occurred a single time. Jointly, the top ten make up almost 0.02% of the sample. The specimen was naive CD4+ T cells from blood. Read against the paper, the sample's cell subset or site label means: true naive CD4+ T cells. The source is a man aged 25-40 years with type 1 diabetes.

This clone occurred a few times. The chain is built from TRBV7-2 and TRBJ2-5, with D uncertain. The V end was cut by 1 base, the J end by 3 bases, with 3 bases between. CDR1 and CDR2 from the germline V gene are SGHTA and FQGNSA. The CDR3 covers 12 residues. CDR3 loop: CASSLDKETQYF. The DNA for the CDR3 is TGTGCCAGCAGCTTAGACAAAGAGACCCAGTACTTC.

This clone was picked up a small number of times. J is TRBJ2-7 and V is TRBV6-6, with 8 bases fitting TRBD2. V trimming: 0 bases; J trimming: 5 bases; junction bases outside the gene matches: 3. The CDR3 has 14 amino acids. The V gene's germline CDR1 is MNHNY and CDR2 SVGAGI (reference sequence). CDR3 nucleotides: TGTGCCAGCAGTTACTCGCGGGGGGCCAACGAGCAGTACTTC. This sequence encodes CASSYSRGANEQYF.